This T cell receptor beta chain was sequenced during a study of T cell responses to AZD1222 COVID-19 vaccine (dated by TCRdb to the early 2020s). Turning to the overall study: A total of 233 trial participants underwent TCR sequencing, of whom about 210 had received two doses of AZD1222 and some 26 had received two doses of the MenACWY control vaccine. Trial participants were enrolled by age into 18-55, 56-69 and 70-plus year subgroups, with around 150, 28 and 57 TCR-sequenced participants respectively. What the work shows at the level of the full study, not this receptor alone: In the small 56-69-year group, the increase in depth fell short of significance, most likely because of low power. The whole spike protein was spanned by vaccine-associated CD4 TCRs, and dominant responses were seen in regions 160-218 and 743-854. Participants were mostly white British and included more females than males, and it was suggested by the authors that clonal diversity may have been underestimated. Spike-specific TCR breadth and depth rose significantly after two AZD1222 doses compared with day 0 and with MenACWY recipients. No day 14 peak-response samples were available, so repertoires were characterized only after the peak T cell response. Conclusions about previously exposed vaccinees are limited, since just five to seven AZD1222 recipients were seropositive for SARS-CoV-2 at baseline. Reportedly, close to half of the unique spike-specific TCRs recognized epitopes lying outside the regions that are mutated in the B.1.351 and B.1.1.7 variants.

CDR1 SEHNR and CDR2 FQNEAQ are derived from the germline V gene (reference sequence). The CDR3 spans 14 residues, from the cysteine through the phenylalanine. The CDR3 DNA has 42 bases and is translated from base 1. V and J are truncated by 5 bases and 0 bases respectively, leaving an intervening sequence of 10 bases. The CDR3 regions of human TCRbeta chains were analyzed by immunosequencing. As for the authors' bioinformatics: TCRs in the repertoires were compared against a reference library of SARS-CoV-2-specific TCRs that had been generated with the MIRA antigen-specificity platform. Breadth was defined as the fraction of unique TCRs that were SARS-CoV-2-associated, and depth was defined as the fraction of total T cells that were SARS-CoV-2-associated. Each spike-specific TCR was assigned to its reactive spike region and to a CD4 or CD8 class using the MIRA data. Log10-transformed breadth and depth values were compared by one-way ANOVA with Sidak's multiple comparisons tests. The clones in this table, taken by TCRdb from immuneACCESS, are in-frame only. Not every clone is retained; where verified, under half of the shortfall comes from an unresolved V gene, and the cause of the rest is unknown. The DNA was the basis for D and trimming; V, J and clone size are from that table. The sample table shows more than 140,000 clones, and about 91% are seen once. Under 3.5% of the sample comes from the top ten.

As regards this clone: Its binding antigen is unknown. Base qualities are not recorded, but no much larger clone differs from it by a single base.

The time point label on this specimen signifies: baseline before first vaccination. The intended sense of this specimen's treatment or condition label: meningococcal conjugate vaccine given as trial control. Vaccinee samples came from UK trials COV001 and COV002, including a single-blind randomized controlled phase 2/3 trial of AZD1222 (ChAdOx1 nCoV-19) in healthy adults. For TCRbeta chain sequencing, PBMC samples from trial participants were taken at day 0 and at day 28 after the second dose. Recombination connected TRBV7-9 to TRBJ2-5, with TRBD1 as a weak D call on 6 bases. This clonotype was sampled from an adult in good health. The material sequenced was peripheral blood, taken on day 0 of MenACWY control vaccination. The CDR3 loop reads CASSETGNQETQYF. The DNA sequence follows: TGTGCCAGCAGCGAAACAGGGAACCAAGAGACCCAGTACTTC.